The 18 T cell receptor beta chains below all came from one sample that was sequenced in a study of blood T cells in healthy people across ages. Sample-barcoded 5' priming and a J-beta primer mix drove a second PCR of about 6 to 11 cycles. MiXCR was run by TCRdb on the 5' RACE reads, yielding one entry per CDR3 protein. The profile covers about 1.6 million distinct CDR3 sequences, with 34% appearing a single time and around 11% taken by the ten largest. The sample taken for sequencing was blood. The receptors originated from a woman younger than 45 in good health.

Remarks on this clonotype: This could be a read error, since a much larger clone is one nucleotide away. V gene TRBV6-5 combines with J gene TRBJ2-7; D gene ambiguous. This CDR3 comprises 14 residues. CDR1 and CDR2 (germline): MNHEY, SVGAGI. The V end was cut by 6 bases, the J end by 0 bases, with 12 bases between. The CDR3 spells CASRAEHLSYEQYF. CDR3 sequence (DNA): TGTGCCAGCAGGGCCGAACACCTCTCCTACGAGCAGTACTTC.

This clonotype was seen ten or more times. The chain joins TRBV7-9 to TRBJ2-7; no definite D call. The CDR3 sequence is 12 residues long. CDR1 SEHNR and CDR2 FQNEAQ come from the germline V gene (reference sequence). V was clipped by 6 bases and J by 7 bases, with 13 bases between them. The CDR3 DNA follows: TGTGCCAGCAGTCTGGCTGGGCCTGAGCAGTACTTC. It is translated as CASSLAGPEQYF.

This clonotype occurred a few times. This chain links TRBV27 with TRBJ2-5; either TRBD1 or TRBD2 may fit D (5 bases each). The V gene's germline CDR1 is MNHEY and CDR2 SMNVEV (reference sequence). The V end was cut by 6 bases, the J end by 11 bases, with 16 bases between. This CDR3 is 12 amino acids long. CDR3 nucleotide sequence: TGTGCCAGCAGAGACCGAATGGGGGAGCAGTACTTC. It yields the protein CASRDRMGEQYF.

Comment on this clonotype: It may be a read error: a sequence one base away is much more abundant. The chain couples TRBV29-1 to TRBJ2-6; 10 positions match TRBD1. The germline V gene has CDR1 SQVTM and CDR2 ANQGSEA. This CDR3 contains 18 residues. The CDR3 protein is CSVIPGTGDNSGANVRTF. The CDR3 bases are TGCAGCGTTATCCCCGGGACAGGGGACAACTCTGGGGCCAACGTCCGGACTTTC.

CDR3 residues: CSATERGIGSYEQYF. Here the CDR3 DNA reads TGCAGTGCGACAGAGAGGGGCATCGGATCCTACGAGCAGTACTTC. The chain uses TRBV20-1 and TRBJ2-7; D is possibly TRBD1 or TRBD2 (5 bases each). CDR1 DFQATT and CDR2 SNEGSKA come from the germline V gene (reference sequence). This CDR3 is 15 amino acids long. Trimming cost V 6 bases and J 1 base, with 19 bases left between them.

The chain uses TRBV4-1 and TRBJ2-1; perhaps TRBD2 as D (6 bases). The V and J ends lost 0 bases and 4 bases respectively, with 22 bases between them. This CDR3 is built from 19 residues. CDR1 is MGHRA and CDR2 is YSYEKL in the germline V gene. The CDR3 reads CASSQDLAGYQGLYNEQFF. The CDR3, as DNA: TGCGCCAGCAGCCAAGATCTCGCGGGATATCAGGGCCTATACAATGAGCAGTTCTTC.

This clonotype was seen only a few times. CDR3 bases: TGTGCCAGCAGCCCCCGCCCGGACGAAGAATACAATGAGCAGTTCTTC. As protein: CASSPRPDEEYNEQFF. The chain has TRBV7-9 and TRBJ2-1; D ambiguous. There are 16 residues in the CDR3. Deletions cut 5 bases from V and 4 bases from J, with 18 bases between. Looked up from germline, CDR1 is SEHNR and CDR2 is FQNEAQ (reference sequence).

The genes are TRBV6-2 or TRBV6-3 and TRBJ1-4; no firm D call. This CDR3 region has 13 residues. Trimming removed 6 bases from V and 6 bases from J, with 11 bases in between. CDR1 and CDR2 (germline): MNHEY, SVGEGT. This CDR3 is CASRGSGDEKLFF. The CDR3 DNA reads TGTGCCAGCAGGGGAAGTGGGGATGAAAAACTGTTTTTT.

A note on this clonotype: A much larger clone lies a single base off, so this may be a read error. The chain carries TRBV4-1 and TRBJ2-7; D is perhaps TRBD1 or TRBD2 (6 bases each). Germline loops: CDR1 MGHRA, CDR2 YSYEKL. The CDR3 spans 14 residues. CDR3 region: CASSQEGGTYGQYF. In nucleotides, the CDR3 is TGCGCCAGCAGCCAAGAAGGGGGGACCTACGGGCAGTACTTC.

Ten or more counts support this clonotype. The chain carries TRBV29-1 and TRBJ2-1; 8 bases match TRBD2. Per the germline V gene, CDR1 is SQVTM and CDR2 is ANQGSEA. The CDR3 totals 13 residues. The trim removed 4 bases at V and 8 bases at J, leaving 7 bases unmatched. Here the CDR3 reads CSVGSGRLDEQFF. The CDR3, as DNA: TGCAGCGTTGGCAGCGGGAGATTGGATGAGCAGTTCTTC.

In its sample, this clonotype was seen many times. The V call is TRBV12-3 or TRBV12-4, the J call TRBJ2-4; D is perhaps TRBD1 or TRBD2 (6 bases each). The CDR3 loop spans 14 amino acids. V shed 7 bases and J shed 0 bases, with 10 bases lying between them. The CDR3 bases are TGTGCCAGCAACAAGGGGGGAGCCAAAAACATTCAGTACTTC. Protein product: CASNKGGAKNIQYF.

This clonotype has more than one count but fewer than ten. This chain joins TRBV11-2 and TRBJ1-2; a weak D match, TRBD1 (5 bases). The CDR3 loop spans 14 amino acids. Germline CDR1 and CDR2: SGHAT and FQNNGV. V was cut by 0 bases and J by 6 bases, with 11 bases left in between. The CDR3 bases are TGTGCCAGCAGCTTAGAGGCAGGGAGAGATGGCTACACCTTC. Its translation: CASSLEAGRDGYTF. The variable domain in full, completed from reference TRBV11-2 and TRBJ1-2, reads EAGVAQSPRYKIIEKRQSVAFWCNPISGHATLYWYQQILGQGPKLLIQFQNNGVVDDSQLPKDRFSAERLKGVDSTLKIQPAKLEDSAVYLCASSLEAGRDGYTFGSGTRLTVV.

This chain links TRBV9 with TRBJ1-1; 10 bases are a match to TRBD1. This CDR3 contains 17 residues. Trimming took 2 bases from V and 4 from J; bases not matched to a gene: 11. In germline, CDR1 is SGDLS, CDR2 YYNGEE. CDR3 sequence: CASSVGTGVGLSTEAFF. The CDR3 region has the DNA TGTGCCAGCAGCGTCGGGACAGGGGTCGGATTGAGCACTGAAGCTTTCTTT.

J is TRBJ1-2 and V is TRBV27, with a weak D call TRBD1 (6 bases). CDR3 length: 14 residues. Trimming took 6 bases from V and 4 from J, leaving 15 bases between them. From germline, CDR1 is MNHEY and CDR2 SMNVEV (reference sequence). CDR3 bases: TGTGCCAGCAGCAGGGGCGGGGTAGGCTATGGCTACACCTTC. Translating gives CASSRGGVGYGYTF.

This clonotype was seen only a few times. A much bigger clone sits one base away, suggesting this may be a read error. CDR3 in DNA: TGTGCCAGCAGAGCCGAACGCTACGAGCAGTACTTC. It specifies CASRAERYEQYF. The V and J genes are TRBV2 and TRBJ2-7; D remains ambiguous. CDR1 and CDR2 from the germline V gene are SNHLY and FYNNEI. This CDR3 has 12 residues. V lost 6 bases to trimming and J lost 3 bases, with 9 bases between them.

Concerning this clonotype: Germline and junction disagree at one end, which may indicate a read error. The rearrangement joins TRBV6-1 to TRBJ2-6, with D possibly being TRBD1 (5 bases). The CDR3 is 15 residues long. CDR1 and CDR2 from the germline V gene are MNHNS and SASEGT. In DNA form, the CDR3 reads TGTGCCAGCAGGGACAAGATTTCTGGGGCCAACGTCCCGACTTTC. This encodes CASRDKISGANVPTF.

The chain recombines TRBV9 with TRBJ2-5; 8 bases are a match to TRBD2. The CDR3 contains 15 residues. Germline CDR1 and CDR2: SGDLS and YYNGEE. After removal of 4 bases from V and 2 bases from J, the junction contained 7 bases not matched to a gene. The CDR3 region is CASSSSGRGQETQYF. CDR3 DNA: TGTGCCAGCAGCTCCAGCGGGAGAGGTCAAGAGACCCAGTACTTC.

This clonotype was seen at least ten times. The chain recombines TRBV7-2 with TRBJ1-2, with D possibly matching TRBD1 (6 bases). Germline CDR1 SGHTA, CDR2 FQGNSA. The CDR3 has 13 residues. Trimming took off 5 bases at V and 8 bases at J, with 15 bases between the two ends. CDR3 sequence (DNA): TGTGCCAGCAGCCCGACACAGCAGGGGGGCTACACCTTC. Protein product: CASSPTQQGGYTF. Full variable domain (outside the CDR3, taken from reference TRBV7-2 and TRBJ1-2): GAGVSQSPSNKVTEKGKDVELRCDPISGHTALYWYRQSLGQGLEFLIYFQGNSAPDKSGLPSDRFSAERTGGSVSTLTIQRTQQEDSAVYLCASSPTQQGGYTFGSGTRLTVV.